This T cell receptor (beta chain) originates from a study of T-cell memory formation after mild COVID-19. Study-level points and caveats: Contracting CD4+ clones were located mainly in CM and EM, and CD8+ clones in EMRA. Researchers found some responding clones in pre-infection memory, a sign that cross-reactive memory joined.

From 5'RACE with constant-segment primers came TCR alpha and TCR beta cDNA libraries that carried sample barcodes and UMIs. TCRdb re-derived calls from the 5' RACE reads in MiXCR, one entry per CDR3 protein. The top ten clones hold approximately 5.2% of a sample with roughly 130,000 distinct CDR3 sequences, about 18% of them seen once. This clonotype has just a few counts. Its antigen is not known. This CDR3 has 15 residues. With 1 base removed from V and 5 bases from J, the gap between germline ends came to 15 bases. Germline V lookup: CDR1 SGHKS, CDR2 YYEKEE (reference sequence). The sequenced sample was PBMCs or a T cell subset sorted from them (not recorded which). The sequence was collected from a man younger than 35 who had mild COVID-19 (a few samples of this study predate the infection). Cell type and time point are not known. This chain connects TRBV5-5 to TRBJ2-5, with TRBD2 as a possible D gene (5 bases). This CDR3 reads CASSLIHSVQETQYF. The CDR3 DNA sequence: TGTGCCAGCAGCTTGATTCATAGCGTTCAGGAGACCCAGTACTTC.